This entry lists 14 T cell receptor beta chains sequenced from one sample in a study of HIV-infected patients and healthy controls. All unsorted peripheral T cells were captured because whole blood was used without fractionation. Around 450 ng RNA was reverse transcribed with alpha and beta constant-region primers. Separate chain-specific third strand synthesis with multiplexing indices produced the alpha and beta libraries. TCRdb processed the 5' RACE reads anew with MiXCR; each CDR3 protein has one entry. Of some 10,000 distinct CDR3 sequences listed, around 5.4% are singletons. Sequencing was performed on blood. The source is an adult in good health.

This clonotype is deemed medium-sized. The V and J genes are TRBV3-1 and TRBJ2-7; TRBD1 matches at 10 bases. After removal of 1 base from V and 6 bases from J, the junction contained 3 bases not matched to a gene. Germline V gene sequence: CDR1 LGHDT, CDR2 YNNKEL (reference sequence). CDR3 size: 14 residues. CDR3 coding DNA: TGTGCCAGCAGCCAAGGACAGGGGGCTTTCGAGCAGTACTTC. It is translated as CASSQGQGAFEQYF.

This clonotype ranks as medium-sized. The CDR3 DNA reads as TGTGCCAGCAGCCAACTCGCCGGGACTAGTCTATACGAGCAGTACTTC. Translating it yields CASSQLAGTSLYEQYF. V usage is TRBV4-2 and J usage is TRBJ2-7; 8 bases align to TRBD2. The germline gives CDR1 LGHNA, CDR2 YNFKEQ. This CDR3 region has 16 residues. After removal of 2 bases from V and 4 bases from J, the junction contained 10 bases not matched to a gene.

This clonotype is classed as medium-sized (0.01 to 0.1%). The chain links TRBV6-5 to TRBJ1-5; possible D gene TRBD1, 5 bases. V shed 5 bases and J shed 0 bases, with 11 bases lying between them. Germline values: CDR1 MNHEY, CDR2 SVGAGI. The CDR3 length is 15 residues. Here the CDR3 DNA reads TGTGCCAGCAGTCGCACAGGAGTTAGCAATCAGCCCCAGCATTTT. Protein product: CASSRTGVSNQPQHF.

This clonotype is classed as large. In nucleotides, the CDR3 is TGCGCCAGCAGCCAAGACTGGGCGAGGGAGCAGTACTTC. It yields the protein CASSQDWAREQYF. The genes are TRBV4-3 and TRBJ2-7; no reliable D call. In germline, CDR1 is LGHNA, CDR2 YSLEER. The V end lost 0 bases, the J end lost 7 bases, and 10 bases lay between the germline ends. The CDR3 contains 13 residues.

This clonotype is medium-sized by share. The chain couples TRBV9 to TRBJ1-1; D is uncertain. Trimming pared 4 bases from V and 1 base from J, leaving 14 bases between. There are 15 residues in the CDR3. Germline CDR1 is SGDLS and CDR2 is YYNGEE. The CDR3 DNA follows: TGTGCCAGCAGCCTTAAGGCGACGGCGAACACTGAAGCTTTCTTT. This codes for CASSLKATANTEAFF.

This clonotype is labeled medium-sized. The rearrangement links TRBV23-1 to TRBJ1-5, with no clear D. TRBV23-1 is flagged as an ORF with uncertain function. V was cut by 1 base and J by 0 bases, with 10 bases left in between. The CDR3 runs 16 residues. CDR3 sequence (DNA): TGCGCCAGCAGTCAATGTCGACTAGGTAGCAATCAGCCCCAGCATTTT. As protein: CASSQCRLGSNQPQHF.

This clonotype has at least ten counts. This sequence joins TRBV20-1 and TRBJ1-5; D uncertain. The V gene's germline CDR1 is DFQATT and CDR2 SNEGSKA (reference sequence). V lost 0 bases, J lost 2 bases, and 14 bases lay in between. The CDR3 runs to 16 residues. The CDR3: CSARDTGWNGNQPQHF. In DNA form, the CDR3 reads TGCAGTGCTAGAGATACTGGGTGGAACGGCAATCAGCCCCAGCATTTT.

This clonotype rates as medium-sized. The chain employs TRBV12-3 or TRBV12-4 and TRBJ2-5, with D possibly being TRBD2 (6 bases). Trimming took off 6 bases at V and 2 bases at J, with 10 bases between the two ends. CDR3 size: 13 residues. DNA of the CDR3: TGTGCCAGCAGACCGGGAGTGCAAGAGACCCAGTACTTC. As protein: CASRPGVQETQYF.

Ten or more counts support this clonotype. The V call is TRBV6-2 or TRBV6-3, the J call TRBJ2-4, with D possibly TRBD1 on 6 matching bases. Per germline, CDR1 MNHEY and CDR2 SVGEGT. The CDR3 runs 16 residues. Trimming took off 7 bases at V and 7 bases at J, with 23 bases between the two ends. CDR3 sequence reads: CASNSRGWSTGNIQYF. In nucleotides, the CDR3 is TGTGCCAGCAATTCCAGGGGATGGAGTACAGGGAACATTCAGTACTTC.

By share, this clonotype counts as medium-sized. The chain couples TRBV12-3 or TRBV12-4 to TRBJ1-6, with D maybe TRBD1 (5 bases). The CDR3 runs to 14 residues. The V and J ends lost 6 bases and 9 bases respectively, with 15 bases between them. DNA for the CDR3: TGTGCCAGCAGCCAGACAGCTCGGAGTTCACCCCTCCACTTT. Translating it yields CASSQTARSSPLHF.

By frequency in the sample, this clonotype is medium-sized (0.01 to 0.1%). V usage is TRBV12-3 or TRBV12-4 and J usage is TRBJ1-2, with 11 bases aligning to TRBD1. This CDR3 comprises 15 residues. V dropped 6 bases and J dropped 4; count of bases not matched to a gene: 7. The CDR3 DNA follows: TGTGCCAGCAGCTCTGCCGGGACAGGGGGCTATGGCTACACCTTC. This encodes CASSSAGTGGYGYTF.

This clonotype is categorized as medium-sized. The genes are TRBV6-5 and TRBJ2-5; 8 bases fit TRBD2. Germline assignment: CDR1 MNHEY and CDR2 SVGAGI. V shed 6 bases and J 2 bases; nucleotides not matched to a gene: 8. The CDR3 extends over 15 amino acids. DNA of the CDR3: TGTGCCAGCAGGTCCCTAGCGGGCATACAAGAGACCCAGTACTTC. It is translated as CASRSLAGIQETQYF.

In this sample, this clonotype is medium-sized. The J gene is TRBJ2-5, the V gene TRBV6-5; 12 bases map to TRBD2. Trimming at V came to 6 bases and at J to 0 bases, leaving 5 bases not matched to a gene. The CDR3 covers 16 residues. Germline V gene data show CDR1 as MNHEY and CDR2 as SVGAGI. The CDR3 reads CASSRLAGGYQETQYF. The DNA for the CDR3 is TGTGCCAGCAGCCGTCTAGCGGGGGGGTACCAAGAGACCCAGTACTTC.

This clonotype was counted ten times or more. This chain connects TRBV3-1 to TRBJ2-1, with TRBD2 matching over 9 bases. This CDR3 has 16 residues. J gave up 8 bases and V 5 bases, and 13 bases lay outside the gene matches. Looked up from germline, CDR1 is LGHDT and CDR2 is YNNKEL (reference sequence). For the CDR3, the DNA is TGTGCCAGCAGCTCGTTTGCGGGGGGGACGGTATATGAGCAGTTCTTC. Translating gives CASSSFAGGTVYEQFF.